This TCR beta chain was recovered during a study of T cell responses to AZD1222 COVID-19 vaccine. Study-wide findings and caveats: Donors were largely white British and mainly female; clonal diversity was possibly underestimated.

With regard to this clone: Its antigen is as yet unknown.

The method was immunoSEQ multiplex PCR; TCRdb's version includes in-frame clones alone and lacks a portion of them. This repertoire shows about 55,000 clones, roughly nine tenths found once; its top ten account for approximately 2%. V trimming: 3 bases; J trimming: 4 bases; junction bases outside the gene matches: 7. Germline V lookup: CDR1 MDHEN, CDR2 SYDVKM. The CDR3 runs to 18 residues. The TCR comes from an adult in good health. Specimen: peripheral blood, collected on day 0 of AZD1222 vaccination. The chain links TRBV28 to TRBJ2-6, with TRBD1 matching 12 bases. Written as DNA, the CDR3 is TGTGCCAGCAGTTTCTACGCGGGACAGGGGGCCGGGGCCAACGTCCTGACTTTC. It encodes CASSFYAGQGAGANVLTF. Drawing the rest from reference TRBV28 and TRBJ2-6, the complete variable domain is DVKVTQSSRYLVKRTGEKVFLECVQDMDHENMFWYRQDPGLGLRLIYFSYDVKMKEKGDIPEGYSVSREKKERFSLILESASTNQTSMYLCASSFYAGQGAGANVLTFGAGSRLTVL.